This paragraph covers one T cell receptor (beta chain) sequence. Which antigen it targets is not known. No much larger clone is present one base from it, and per-base qualities are unavailable. This entry belongs to a study of control samples from healthy donors and cancer patients (dated by TCRdb to the early 2020s). The library was generated by the immunoSEQ multiplex PCR assay. TCRdb limited this immuneACCESS table to in-frame rearrangements with V and J called. A share of clones is missing; checked studies link under half to unresolved V genes, and the rest is unexplained. The sample table shows 100,000 or so clones, and around 90% are seen once. The ten largest make up 2% to 3% of the sample. The germline V gene encodes CDR1 SGHVS and CDR2 FQNEAQ. Spanning cysteine to phenylalanine, the CDR3 consists of 13 amino acids. Of the read, only the CDR3 DNA is kept; its 39 bases are in frame from base 1. Trimming takes 6 bases from V and 8 bases from J, and the germline ends sit 11 bases apart.

The chain is encoded by TRBV7-8 joined to TRBJ1-6; there is no confident call for the D gene. Sequenced input: blood. This TCR was recovered from a woman between 18 and 29 years old in good health. The nucleotides read TGTGCCAGCAGACCAGAAACTTATTCACCCCTCCACTTT. This codes for CASRPETYSPLHF.